These T cell receptor beta chains were read from a single sample in a study of T cell responses to AZD1222 COVID-19 vaccine. Libraries were prepared by immunoSEQ multiplex PCR; TCRdb keeps only in-frame clonotypes and omits some of them. There are more than 140,000 clones in the sample; 90% to 95% occur only once, and around 0.9% lies in the top ten. The sample was peripheral blood, taken on day 0 of MenACWY control vaccination. The receptors originated from an adult in good health. Each CDR3 is given with its conserved first and last residue. A row's size may be missing; if present it is once, few, many or a size class.

v_call	clone_size	cdr3_aa
TRBV28	.	CASSSYSNQPQHF
TRBV7-2	.	CASSPWGWVVGSNSYEQYF
TRBV2	once	CASARSGPDTQYF
TRBV4-3	.	CASSQDSTLQANTEAFF
TRBV5-5	.	CASSLRGPSETGNQPQHF
TRBV14	.	CASSQEPGVSYEQYF
TRBV28	.	CASSAPWGDGYTF
TRBV19	.	CASSSPGGTRGNEQFF
TRBV5-4	.	CASSLVGRDGNYGYTF
TRBV6-5	.	CASSSLESNYGYTF
TRBV18	many	CASSSLPLRQGIQETQYF
TRBV27	.	CASSFVGGGLAGEVYEQFF
TRBV7-2	.	CASSFGQGVYEQFF
TRBV4-3	.	CASSQEGTDTQYF
TRBV14	.	CASSQGEVRPSRRAFF
TRBV28	.	CASRVVSGGAYEQYF
TRBV5-4	.	CASSSKREGPYEQYF
TRBV10-3	.	CAISEGQGGQETQYF